A single T cell receptor beta chain is shown here with its context. This sample is drawn from a study of blood T cell repertoires in COVID-19. In the study overall: The cDNA or gDNA used as material had been derived from T cells, B-cell-depleted T cells, or PBMCs.

Germline CDR1 MNHEY, CDR2 SVGEGT. CDR3 length equals 14 residues. V was clipped by 5 bases and J by 5 bases; unmatched bases: 5. In the original processing: Estimates of nucleated cell counts were drawn from the amplification of reference gene primers. TCRdb keeps only in-frame clones here, not all; method: immunoSEQ multiplex PCR. The V and J calls and the clone size are those of that table, but D and trimming were determined from the DNA. The table has tens of thousands of clones, under 85% seen once. The chain couples TRBV6-2 or TRBV6-3 to TRBJ2-1, with 8 nucleotides matching TRBD1. This sequence was found in a man aged 45-65 years with COVID-19, enrolled during active disease. Sequencing was done on a sample of peripheral blood. The CDR3 coding sequence is TGTGCCAGCAGTCGCGGACAGGGAAACAATGAGCAGTTCTTC. Protein: CASSRGQGNNEQFF.